The 10 T cell receptor beta chains in this list originate from one sample, sequenced in a study of T cell repertoires in cytomegalovirus infection. Each CDR3 protein gets one entry after TCRdb re-called the reads with MiXCR. The table includes some 320,000 distinct CDR3 sequences, roughly 9.5% detected once. Sequences were obtained from PBMCs. These receptors were obtained from a human donor in good health (CMV status not recorded). Some clones in this sample may be carry-over from other donors' samples.

The chain uses TRBV27 and TRBJ2-3; D unclear. The germline gives CDR1 MNHEY, CDR2 SMNVEV (reference sequence). Trimming removed 5 bases at V and 5 bases at J, with 11 bases between. This CDR3 has 13 amino acids. The CDR3 DNA reads as TGTGCCAGCAGTCCGATGCTAAAAGATACGCAGTATTTT. Amino acid sequence: CASSPMLKDTQYF.

A word on this clonotype: This may stem from a read error, because a much larger clone lies one nucleotide away. The genes are TRBV11-2 and TRBJ2-1; TRBD2 matches 9 bases. Germline lookup yields CDR1 SGHAT and CDR2 FQNNGV. The CDR3 has 15 amino acids. The CDR3 DNA follows: TGTGCCTGCAGCCCCCGACTAGCGGTAAACAATGAGCAGTTCTTC. This gives the protein CACSPRLAVNNEQFF. The variable domain in full, with the rest retrieved from reference TRBV11-2 and TRBJ2-1, is EAGVAQSPRYKIIEKRQSVAFWCNPISGHATLYWYQQILGQGPKLLIQFQNNGVVDDSQLPKDRFSAERLKGVDSTLKIQPAKLEDSAVYLCACSPRLAVNNEQFFGPGTRLTVL.

The chain combines TRBV20-1 with TRBJ1-4; 9 nucleotides align to TRBD1. The CDR3 runs 15 residues. Germline V lookup: CDR1 DFQATT, CDR2 SNEGSKA (reference sequence). With 5 bases clipped from V and 6 bases from J, the junction kept 10 bases outside the gene matches. CDR3 coding DNA: TGCAGTGCTTACTCTACAGGGGGCGAGTATGAAAAACTGTTTTTT. Translating it yields CSAYSTGGEYEKLFF.

The chain uses TRBV7-9 and TRBJ1-2; no reliable D call. V was clipped by 5 bases and J by 4 bases, with 8 bases between them. Germline V CDR1 and CDR2: SEHNR, FQNEAQ (reference sequence). The CDR3 totals 12 residues. The CDR3 sequence: CASSPKTYGYTF. CDR3 DNA sequence: TGTGCCAGCAGCCCAAAGACCTATGGCTACACCTTC.

The rearrangement links TRBV6-5 to TRBJ2-2; 8 nucleotides line up with TRBD2. Unmatched junction bases numbered 9, after V lost 7 bases and J lost 5 bases. CDR1 MNHEY and CDR2 SVGAGI come from the germline V gene. The CDR3 spans 15 residues. The CDR3 protein is CASKNGRGYTGELFF. The CDR3 coding sequence is TGTGCCAGCAAAAACGGGAGGGGATATACCGGGGAGCTGTTTTTT.

This clonotype was detected a few times. The V call is TRBV7-4, the J call TRBJ1-5; D unclear. The length of the CDR3 is 13 residues. The V gene lost 1 base and the J gene lost 7 bases, with 8 bases spanning the gap. From germline, CDR1 is SGHVT and CDR2 SQSDAQ. The CDR3 DNA follows: TGTGCCAGCAGCTTAGGGCCTCAACAGCCCCAGCATTTT. This gives the protein CASSLGPQQPQHF. Complete variable domain (other parts from reference TRBV7-4 and TRBJ1-5): GAGVSQSPRYKVAKRGRDVALRCDSISGHVTLYWYRQTLGQGSEVLTYSQSDAQRDKSGRPSGRFSAERPERSVSTLKIQRTEQGDSAVYLCASSLGPQQPQHFGDGTRLSIL.

This clonotype was picked up a small number of times. The V gene is TRBV27, the J gene TRBJ2-1, with D perhaps matching TRBD1 (6 bases). Trimming left V 8 bases short and J 7 bases short, with 21 bases between. This CDR3 has 15 residues. The germline CDR1 and CDR2 sequences are MNHEY and SMNVEV (reference sequence). In DNA, the CDR3 is TGTGCCAGCCGACCCCCGTGGACAGATAGGAATGAGCAGTTCTTC. Residues: CASRPPWTDRNEQFF.

The DNA for the CDR3 is TGTGCCAGCAATCAGGGGGCGACCCTCGGGGAGCTGTTTTTT. This translates into CASNQGATLGELFF. This chain uses TRBV6-1 with TRBJ2-2; 8 bases are a match to TRBD1. The germline V gene encodes CDR1 MNHNS and CDR2 SASEGT. The CDR3 totals 14 residues. V trimming: 7 bases; J trimming: 7 bases; junction bases outside the gene matches: 8.

This clonotype was detected ten times or more. The genes are TRBV7-9 and TRBJ1-6; perhaps TRBD1 as D (5 bases). The CDR3 spans 16 residues. Trimming removed 6 bases from V and 6 bases from J, with 18 bases in between. CDR1 is SEHNR and CDR2 is FQNEAQ in the germline V gene (reference sequence). In DNA, the CDR3 is TGTGCCAGCAGTACCCGGGACCGTCGATCTAATTCACCCCTCCACTTT. It yields the protein CASSTRDRRSNSPLHF.

The sample holds many counts of this clonotype. The chain recombines TRBV19 with TRBJ2-1, with 12 nucleotides matching TRBD1. The CDR3 loop spans 14 amino acids. The germline gives CDR1 LNHDA, CDR2 SQIVND (reference sequence). Losses at the gene ends were 10 bases for V and 8 bases for J; bases not matched to a gene: 9. The CDR3 sequence: CATMGQGALDEQFF. The CDR3 DNA reads as TGTGCCACTATGGGACAGGGGGCTTTGGATGAGCAGTTCTTC.